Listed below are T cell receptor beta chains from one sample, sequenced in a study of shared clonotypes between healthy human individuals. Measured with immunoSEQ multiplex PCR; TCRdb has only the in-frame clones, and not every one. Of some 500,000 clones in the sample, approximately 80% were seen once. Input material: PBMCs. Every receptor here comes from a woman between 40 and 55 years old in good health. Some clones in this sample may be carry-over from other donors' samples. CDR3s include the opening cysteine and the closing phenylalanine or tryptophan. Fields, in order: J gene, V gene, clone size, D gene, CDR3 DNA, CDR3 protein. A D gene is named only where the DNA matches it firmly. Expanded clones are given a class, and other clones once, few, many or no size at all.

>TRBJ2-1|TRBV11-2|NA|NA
TGTGCCAGCAGCCCCAGGACAGTTTCCTACAATGAGCAGTTCTTC
CASSPRTVSYNEQFF
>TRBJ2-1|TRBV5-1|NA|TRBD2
TGCGCCAGCAGCTTGGAGGGTAGCGGGAGAAGGAATGAGCAGTTCTTC
CASSLEGSGRRNEQFF
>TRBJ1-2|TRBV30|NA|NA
TGTGCCTGGATTCCGAACCAATACTATGGCTACACCTTC
CAWIPNQYYGYTF
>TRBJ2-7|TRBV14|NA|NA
TGTGCCAGCAGCCAGGCCTACGAGCAGTACTTC
CASSQAYEQYF
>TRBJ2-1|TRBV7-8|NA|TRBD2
TGTGCCAGCAGCCCGGCGGGAGGTACAAGTTACAATGAGCAGTTCTTC
CASSPAGGTSYNEQFF
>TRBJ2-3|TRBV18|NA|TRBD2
TGTGCCAGCTCACCAGCCGCGGGGGGGCGCGGTGATACGCAGTATTTT
CASSPAAGGRGDTQYF
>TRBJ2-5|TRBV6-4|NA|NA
TGTGCCAGCAGTGAGGACAGCCAAGAGACCCAGTACTTC
CASSEDSQETQYF
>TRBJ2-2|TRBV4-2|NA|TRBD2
TGTGCCAGCAGCCAAAATCGGGGGGGAAGTAACACCGGGGAGCTGTTTTTT
CASSQNRGGSNTGELFF
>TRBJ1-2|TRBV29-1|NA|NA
TGCAGCGTTTATTTCTATGGCTACACCTTC
CSVYFYGYTF
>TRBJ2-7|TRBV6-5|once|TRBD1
TGTGCCAGCAGAGCTCAGGGGGACTACGAGCAGTACTTC
CASRAQGDYEQYF
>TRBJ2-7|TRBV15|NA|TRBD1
TGTGCCACCAGCAGAGGGGACAGCTCCTACGAGCAGTACTTC
CATSRGDSSYEQYF
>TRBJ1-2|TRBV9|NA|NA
TGTGCCAGCAGCAACCCCCCGGGGGCGGGCTATGGCTACACCTTC
CASSNPPGAGYGYTF
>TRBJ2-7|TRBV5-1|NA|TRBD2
TGCGCCAGCAATAGCGGGAGTCTCTCCCACGAGCAGTACTTC
CASNSGSLSHEQYF
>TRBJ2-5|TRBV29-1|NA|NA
TGCAGCGTTGAGCCAGTAGGGGGGGCCAAGACCCAGTACTTC
CSVEPVGGAKTQYF
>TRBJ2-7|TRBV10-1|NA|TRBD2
TGCGCCAGCAGTGATACAGCTAGCGGGAGGGCCTACGAGCAGTACTTC
CASSDTASGRAYEQYF
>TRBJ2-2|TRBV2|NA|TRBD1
TGTGCCAGCAGCTCTGGACAGGGGAGGTCGAACACCGGGGAGCTGTTTTTT
CASSSGQGRSNTGELFF
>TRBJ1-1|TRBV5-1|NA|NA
TGCGCCAGCAGCGTGACCGGGAACACTGAAGCTTTCTTT
CASSVTGNTEAFF
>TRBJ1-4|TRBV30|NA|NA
TGTGCGTACGGTCGGACTAATGAAAAACTGTTTTTT
CAYGRTNEKLFF
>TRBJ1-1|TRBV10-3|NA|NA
TGTGCCATCAAAGGACACTTGAACACTGAAGCTTTCTTT
CAIKGHLNTEAFF
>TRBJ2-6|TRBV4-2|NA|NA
TGTGCCAGCAGCCAAGATCGGCCAGCACGGGGGTCCACTTTC
CASSQDRPARGSTF
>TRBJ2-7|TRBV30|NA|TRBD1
TGTGCCTGGAGTGTTTTGGGACAGGGTCCCGAGCAGTACTTC
CAWSVLGQGPEQYF
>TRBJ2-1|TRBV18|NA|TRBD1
TGTGCCAGCTCATCGACAGGGATGGGGGACAATGAGCAGTTCTTC
CASSSTGMGDNEQFF
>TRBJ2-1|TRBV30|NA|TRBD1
TGTGCCTGGAATGGGCGGCGGGACAGGGGCAATGAGCAGTTCTTC
CAWNGRRDRGNEQFF
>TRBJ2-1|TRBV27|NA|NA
TGTGCCAGCAGTTTATCATGGGACGCGGGTGAGCAGTTCTTC
CASSLSWDAGEQFF
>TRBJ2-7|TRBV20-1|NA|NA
TGCAGTGCTCCAACCGACTACGAGCAGTACTTC
CSAPTDYEQYF
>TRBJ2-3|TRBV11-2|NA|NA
TGTGCCAGCACCGGGCCGGGGGCCCCGCAGTATTTT
CASTGPGAPQYF
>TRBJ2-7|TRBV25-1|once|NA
TGTGCCAGCAGTGAGTTGGACTCAAGCTGGGGAGAGCAGTACTTC
CASSELDSSWGEQYF
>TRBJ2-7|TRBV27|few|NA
TGTGCCACTTCTCAAACAGGGCAGTACTTC
CATSQTGQYF
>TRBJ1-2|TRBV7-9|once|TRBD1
TGTGCCAGCAGTTTCGGACAGGGGAACTATGGCTACACCTTC
CASSFGQGNYGYTF
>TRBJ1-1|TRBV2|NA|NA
TGTGCCACAAACGTCGGGAACACTGAAGCTTTCTTT
CATNVGNTEAFF
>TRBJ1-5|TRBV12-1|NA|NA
TGTGCCAGCAGCTTTGTTGTCAGGACCAATCAGCCCCAGCATTTT
CASSFVVRTNQPQHF
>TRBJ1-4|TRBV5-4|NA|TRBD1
TGTGCCAGCAGCAACCAGGGGGGGAGTGAAAAACTGTTTTTT
CASSNQGGSEKLFF
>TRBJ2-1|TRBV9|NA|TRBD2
TGTGCCAGCAGCGTAGATGAGCGGGGATACAATGAGCAGTTCTTC
CASSVDERGYNEQFF
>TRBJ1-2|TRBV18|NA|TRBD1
TGTGCCAGCTCGCCCCCAGGGGGCGGGAGTTATGGCTACACCTTC
CASSPPGGGSYGYTF
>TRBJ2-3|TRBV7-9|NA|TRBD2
TGTGCCAGCAGACCGGGACTAGCGGGTGGTACAGATACGCAGTATTTT
CASRPGLAGGTDTQYF
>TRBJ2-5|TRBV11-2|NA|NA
TGTGCCAGCAGCTTTGGGACTGCCCGGGAGACCCAGTACTTC
CASSFGTARETQYF
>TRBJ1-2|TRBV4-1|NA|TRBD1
TGCGCCAGCAGCCAAGATGTTGTGACAGGGCAGAGTGGCTACACCTTC
CASSQDVVTGQSGYTF
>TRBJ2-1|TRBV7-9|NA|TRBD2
TGTGCCAGCAGCTTAGTTGGGGCTAGCGGGAGGTCCTACAGTGAGCAGTTCTTC
CASSLVGASGRSYSEQFF